Reported below is one T cell receptor (beta chain). Its antigen is not identified. PCR primers comprised 60 Vbeta and 13 Jbeta primers. Original data processing: Around 76 million unique TCR beta chains, 10 million to 14 million shared, were counted in a later analysis. TCRdb keeps only in-frame clones here, not all; method: immunoSEQ multiplex PCR. The V and J calls and the clone size are those of that table, but D and trimming were determined from the DNA. The sample yields approximately 170,000 clones, roughly 80% seen once. The data were taken from a study of cytomegalovirus exposure and HLA in healthy donors. For the study at large: Clustering assigned 81% of the roughly 370 genotyped donors to the Caucasian-associated ancestry cluster. Findings and limits, study-wide: In vitro confirmation showed three CMV-associated chains to be CMV antigen specific. Sequencing had likely introduced a cluster of highly shared sequence variants as an artifact.

The CDR3 contains 15 residues. Germline V gene lookup returns CDR1 LNHNV and CDR2 YYDKDF (reference sequence). V shed 3 bases and J 4 bases; nucleotides not matched to a gene: 8. This clonotype was sampled from a woman aged 18-29 years in good health and CMV-seronegative. The rearrangement joins TRBV15 to TRBJ2-7, with 8 bases lining up with TRBD1. Sequenced material: PBMCs. The CDR3 protein is CATSRQTGALYEQYF. CDR3 in DNA: TGTGCCACCAGCAGGCAGACAGGGGCTCTGTACGAGCAGTACTTC.